This T cell receptor (beta chain) stems from a study of Ad26.COV2.S vaccination and SARS-CoV-2 variants. Study-level background: Once or twice, 56 days apart, Ad26.COV2.S was delivered intramuscularly.

Findings of the study overall: Vaccinees and placebo recipients showed similar non-spike TCR breadth. Spike-specific TCR breadth ran higher among vaccine recipients than placebo recipients.

Treatment here: roughly 18 received Ad26.COV2.S at low or high dose, single or two shots; about 5 received placebo; per-sample allocation not given. Specimens were obtained on day 63 following the first vaccine or placebo injection. At a Boston site, the person donating was an adult of 18-55 years. Germline-derived CDR1 and CDR2 are MNHNY and SVGAGI (reference sequence). Unmatched junction bases numbered 10, after V lost 5 bases and J lost 5 bases. This CDR3 has 16 amino acids. Repertoires were generated with immunoSEQ multiplex PCR, while TCRdb's copy carries only in-frame clones and drops some. The top ten clones hold 5.5% of a sample with a few hundred thousand clones, almost 90% of them seen once. This clone was counted once. Its antigen is not known.

This chain connects TRBV6-6 to TRBJ2-1, with TRBD1 matching 9 bases. The receptor comes from a person aged 18-65 years who received the Ad26.COV2.S COVID-19 vaccine or a placebo. Specimen: peripheral blood, collected in a trial of Ad26.COV2.S vaccine versus placebo. The CDR3 protein is CASSLMTGGRDNEQFF. CDR3 DNA sequence: TGTGCCAGCAGTCTAATGACAGGGGGACGGGACAATGAGCAGTTCTTC.